The 16 T cell receptor beta chains in this list originate from one sample, sequenced in a study of blood T cell repertoires in COVID-19. Generated by immunoSEQ multiplex PCR, the TCRdb table keeps only in-frame clones and is missing some. This sample has nearly 400,000 clones, with roughly 91% found just once. The specimen sequenced was PBMCs or T cells enriched from blood (not recorded which). The receptors derive from a woman aged 25 to 45 who had recovered from COVID-19.

The V and J genes are TRBV5-1 and TRBJ2-2, with TRBD1 matching 8 bases. The CDR3 runs to 16 residues. From germline, CDR1 is SGHRS and CDR2 YFSETQ. V shed 4 bases, J shed 2 bases, and the junction held 7 bases outside the gene matches. In DNA, the CDR3 is TGCGCCAGCAGCCCAACAGGACAGGGAAACACCGGGGAGCTGTTTTTT. This sequence encodes CASSPTGQGNTGELFF. Drawing the rest from reference TRBV5-1 and TRBJ2-2, the complete variable domain is KAGVTQTPRYLIKTRGQQVTLSCSPISGHRSVSWYQQTPGQGLQFLFEYFSETQRNKGNFPGRFSGRQFSNSRSEMNVSTLELGDSALYLCASSPTGQGNTGELFFGEGSRLTVL.

DNA of the CDR3: TGTGCCAGCAGAAACAACCAACAGGGGGGACTTGGTGGCTACACCTTC. Protein product: CASRNNQQGGLGGYTF. The rearrangement uses TRBV6-4 and TRBJ1-2, with 8 nucleotides matching TRBD1. Germline V gives CDR1 MRHNA, CDR2 SNTAGT. Losses at the gene ends were 6 bases for V and 7 bases for J; bases not matched to a gene: 16. The length of the CDR3 is 16 residues.

This chain joins TRBV18 and TRBJ1-5; no firm D call. Germline CDR1 and CDR2: KGHSH and LQKENI. The CDR3 spans 13 residues. Trimming stripped 8 bases from V and 1 base from J, with 9 bases between. The CDR3 coding sequence is TGTGCCAGCACATGGGAGAGCAATCAGCCCCAGCATTTT. Protein: CASTWESNQPQHF.

J is TRBJ1-6 and V is TRBV28, with TRBD1 matching over 9 bases. The germline gives CDR1 MDHEN, CDR2 SYDVKM. The CDR3 loop spans 19 amino acids. The V gene end was trimmed by 3 bases and the J gene end by 7 bases; junction bases not matched to a gene: 16. CDR3 DNA: TGTGCCAGCAGTTTGGTCGGGACAGGGTATTTTGTGACGAATTCACCCCTCCACTTT. This encodes CASSLVGTGYFVTNSPLHF.

V usage is TRBV4-1 and J usage is TRBJ1-2, with 8 nucleotides matching TRBD1. Losses at the gene ends were 1 base for V and 2 bases for J; bases not matched to a gene: 6. The CDR3 totals 16 residues. CDR1 and CDR2 from the germline V gene are MGHRA and YSYEKL. The CDR3 spells CASSQVTGTGNYGYTF. The CDR3 nucleotides are TGCGCCAGCAGCCAAGTGACCGGGACAGGAAACTATGGCTACACCTTC.

The CDR3 reads CASSPWDSFSGNTIYF. The CDR3 nucleotides are TGTGCCAGCTCACCGTGGGACAGCTTCTCTGGAAACACCATATATTTT. The chain has TRBV18 and TRBJ1-3; 7 bases are shared with TRBD1. The CDR3 runs to 16 residues. The germline CDR1 and CDR2 sequences are KGHSH and LQKENI. V gave up 3 bases and J gave up 0 bases; unmatched junction bases: 5.

In DNA, the CDR3 is TGTGCCAGCAGCTTAGTGCGGGACAGGGGAATCGAAGCTTTCTTT. Translation: CASSLVRDRGIEAFF. V and J are TRBV11-1 and TRBJ1-1; 10 nucleotides align to TRBD1. CDR1 is SGHAT and CDR2 is FQDESV in the germline V gene (reference sequence). With 1 base clipped from V and 8 bases from J, the junction kept 7 bases outside the gene matches. CDR3 size: 15 residues.

V usage is TRBV30 and J usage is TRBJ2-3, with D possibly matching TRBD2 (5 bases). V dropped 2 bases and J dropped 0 bases, with 12 bases sitting between them. The length of the CDR3 is 15 residues. CDR1 and CDR2 from the germline V gene are GTSNPN and SVGIG (reference sequence). CDR3 residues: CAWSFDLASTDTQYF. DNA of the CDR3: TGTGCCTGGAGTTTCGACCTAGCTAGCACAGATACGCAGTATTTT.

The V call is TRBV9, the J call TRBJ1-1, with 8 bases lining up with TRBD1. V was pared by 3 bases and J by 3 bases, with 7 bases of the junction left unmatched. CDR3 length: 15 amino acids. Germline assignment: CDR1 SGDLS and CDR2 YYNGEE. DNA of the CDR3: TGTGCCAGCAGCGCGTGGGACAGGCTGGACACTGAAGCTTTCTTT. Translation: CASSAWDRLDTEAFF. The full variable domain, its missing parts supplied by reference TRBV9 and TRBJ1-1, is DSGVTQTPKHLITATGQRVTLRCSPRSGDLSVYWYQQSLDQGLQFLIQYYNGEERAKGNILERFSAQQFPDLHSELNLSSLELGDSALYFCASSAWDRLDTEAFFGQGTRLTVV.

The V and J genes are TRBV5-1 and TRBJ1-1, with 10 bases matching TRBD1. V shed 4 bases, J shed 0 bases, and the junction held 3 bases outside the gene matches. This CDR3 has 15 residues. Germline lookup yields CDR1 SGHRS and CDR2 YFSETQ. The CDR3 protein is CASSGGQGMNTEAFF. The CDR3 nucleotides read TGCGCCAGCAGCGGGGGACAGGGGATGAACACTGAAGCTTTCTTT.

The genes are TRBV7-2 and TRBJ2-2; D is ambiguous. The CDR3 loop spans 15 amino acids. V was cut by 1 base and J by 1 base, with 7 bases left in between. Germline V gene sequence: CDR1 SGHTA, CDR2 FQGNSA. CDR3 in DNA: TGTGCCAGCAGCTTAGTTGCGCTGAACACCGGGGAGCTGTTTTTT. Its protein product is CASSLVALNTGELFF.

V is TRBV4-2 and J is TRBJ1-5; the match to TRBD1 covers 7 bases. V was pared by 0 bases and J by 3 bases, with 2 bases of the junction left unmatched. Germline loops: CDR1 LGHNA, CDR2 YNFKEQ. This CDR3 spans 15 amino acids. The CDR3 here is CASSQEGQPNQPQHF. The CDR3 DNA sequence: TGTGCCAGCAGCCAAGAGGGACAGCCCAATCAGCCCCAGCATTTT.

J is TRBJ2-7 and V is TRBV3-1 (or the pseudogene TRBV3-2); D not resolved. The V end lost 2 bases, the J end lost 2 bases, and 10 bases lay between the germline ends. CDR1 and CDR2 from the germline V gene are LGHDT and YNNKEL (reference sequence). The CDR3 loop spans 14 amino acids. CDR3 protein: CASSQLAVAYEQYF. CDR3 in DNA: TGTGCCAGCAGCCAACTCGCGGTAGCCTACGAGCAGTACTTC.

The chain combines TRBV3-1 (or the pseudogene TRBV3-2) with TRBJ1-1; D may be TRBD1 (5 bases). Per germline, CDR1 LGHDT and CDR2 YNNKEL (reference sequence). The V and J ends lost 4 bases and 5 bases respectively, with 11 bases between them. The CDR3 has 13 amino acids. Here the CDR3 DNA reads TGTGCCAGCAGCCTGGGGGGGGTGACTGAAGCTTTCTTT. This gives the protein CASSLGGVTEAFF.

The chain couples TRBV3-1 (or the pseudogene TRBV3-2) to TRBJ2-4; TRBD2 aligns across 10 bases. The germline CDR1 and CDR2 sequences are LGHDT and YNNKEL (reference sequence). This CDR3 has 17 amino acids. V was pared by 5 bases and J by 6 bases, with 13 bases of the junction left unmatched. In nucleotides, the CDR3 is TGTGCCAGCAGCTTCCGGCCCAGCGGGGGGGCGGGAAACATTCAGTACTTC. Translated, it gives CASSFRPSGGAGNIQYF.

This clone has just one count. The V call is TRBV19, the J call TRBJ2-7; D possibly corresponds to TRBD2 (5 bases). Germline lookup yields CDR1 LNHDA and CDR2 SQIVND (reference sequence). Trimming removed 2 bases from V and 6 bases from J, with 23 bases in between. The CDR3 loop spans 17 amino acids. The CDR3 coding sequence is TGTGCCAGTAGTATATATTATCGGGCAGGAGGCCCCCCCGAGCAGTACTTC. Translating gives CASSIYYRAGGPPEQYF.